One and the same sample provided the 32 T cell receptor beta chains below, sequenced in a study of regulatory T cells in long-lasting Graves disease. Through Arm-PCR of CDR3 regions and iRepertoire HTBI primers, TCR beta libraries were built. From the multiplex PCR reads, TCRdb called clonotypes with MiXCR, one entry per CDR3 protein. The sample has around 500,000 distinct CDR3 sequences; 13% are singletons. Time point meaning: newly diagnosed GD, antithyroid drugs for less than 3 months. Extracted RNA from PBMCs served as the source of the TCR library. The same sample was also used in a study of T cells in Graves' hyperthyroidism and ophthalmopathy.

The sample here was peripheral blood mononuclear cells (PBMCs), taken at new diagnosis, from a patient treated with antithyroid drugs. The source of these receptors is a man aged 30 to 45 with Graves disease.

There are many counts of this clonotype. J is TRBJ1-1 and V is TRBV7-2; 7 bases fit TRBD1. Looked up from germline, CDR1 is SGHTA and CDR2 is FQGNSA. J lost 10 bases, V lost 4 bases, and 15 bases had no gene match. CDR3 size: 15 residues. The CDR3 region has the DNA TGTGCCAGCAGCTCAACTCGGGACAGCCCAATCCCAGCTTTCTTT. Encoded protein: CASSSTRDSPIPAFF.

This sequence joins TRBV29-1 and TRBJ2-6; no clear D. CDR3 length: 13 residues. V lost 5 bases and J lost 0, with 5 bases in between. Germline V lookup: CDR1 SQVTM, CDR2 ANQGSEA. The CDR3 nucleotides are TGCAGCGTTCTGGGCTCTGGGGCCAACGTCCTGACTTTC. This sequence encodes CSVLGSGANVLTF.

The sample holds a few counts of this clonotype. CDR3 residues: CASSLDSPKDGYTF. The CDR3 nucleotides are TGTGCCAGCAGTTTGGACTCACCAAAGGATGGCTACACCTTC. The V gene is TRBV12-3 or TRBV12-4, the J gene TRBJ1-2; D ambiguous. This CDR3 comprises 14 residues. Deletions cut 3 bases from V and 6 bases from J, with 14 bases between.

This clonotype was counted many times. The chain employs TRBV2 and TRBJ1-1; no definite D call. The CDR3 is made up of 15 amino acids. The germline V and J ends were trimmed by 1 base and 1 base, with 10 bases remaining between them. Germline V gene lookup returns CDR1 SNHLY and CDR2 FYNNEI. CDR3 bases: TGTGCCAGCAGTGAAGGGGCCCAATGGAACACTGAAGCTTTCTTT. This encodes CASSEGAQWNTEAFF.

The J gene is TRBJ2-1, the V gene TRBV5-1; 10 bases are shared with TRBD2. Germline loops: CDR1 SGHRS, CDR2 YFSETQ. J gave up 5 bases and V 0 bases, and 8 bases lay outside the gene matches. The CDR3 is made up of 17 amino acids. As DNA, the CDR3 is TGCGCCAGCAGCTTGGGTTCTAGCGGGAGTAGGAACAATGAGCAGTTCTTC. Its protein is CASSLGSSGSRNNEQFF.

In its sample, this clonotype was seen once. The CDR3 protein is CASSQDFPGRSVETQYF. The CDR3 bases are TGTGCCAGCAGCCAAGATTTCCCGGGAAGGTCGGTAGAGACCCAGTACTTC. The J gene is TRBJ2-5, the V gene TRBV2, with D perhaps matching TRBD2 (5 bases). The germline CDR1 and CDR2 sequences are SNHLY and FYNNEI. The CDR3 totals 17 residues. Deletions cut 6 bases from V and 4 bases from J, with 24 bases between.

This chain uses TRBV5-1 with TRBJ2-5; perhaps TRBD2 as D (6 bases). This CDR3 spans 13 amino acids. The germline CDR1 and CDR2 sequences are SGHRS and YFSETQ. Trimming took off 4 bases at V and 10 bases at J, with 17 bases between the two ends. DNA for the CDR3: TGCGCCAGCAGCACGCCGCCGGGGCGGGACCAGTACTTC. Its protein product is CASSTPPGRDQYF.

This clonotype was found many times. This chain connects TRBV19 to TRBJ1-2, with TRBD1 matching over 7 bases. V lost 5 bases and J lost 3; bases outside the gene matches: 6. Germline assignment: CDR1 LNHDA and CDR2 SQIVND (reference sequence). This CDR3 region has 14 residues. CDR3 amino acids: CASSLPDRYYGYTF. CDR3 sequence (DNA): TGTGCCAGTAGTCTGCCGGACAGGTACTATGGCTACACCTTC.

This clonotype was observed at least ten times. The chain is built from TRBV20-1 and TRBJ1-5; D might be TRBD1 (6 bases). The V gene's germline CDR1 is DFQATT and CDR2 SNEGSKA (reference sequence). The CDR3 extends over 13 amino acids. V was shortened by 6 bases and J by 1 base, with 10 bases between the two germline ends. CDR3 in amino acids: CSANQGSNQPQHF. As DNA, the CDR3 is TGCAGTGCCAACCAGGGGAGCAATCAGCCCCAGCATTTT.

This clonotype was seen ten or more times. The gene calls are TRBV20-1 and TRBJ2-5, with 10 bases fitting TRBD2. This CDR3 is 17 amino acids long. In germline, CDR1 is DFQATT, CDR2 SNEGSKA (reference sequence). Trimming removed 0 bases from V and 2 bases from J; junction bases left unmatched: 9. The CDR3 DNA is TGCAGTGCTAGAGATCACGAGCGGGAGGGCCGGCAAGAGACCCAGTACTTC. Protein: CSARDHEREGRQETQYF.

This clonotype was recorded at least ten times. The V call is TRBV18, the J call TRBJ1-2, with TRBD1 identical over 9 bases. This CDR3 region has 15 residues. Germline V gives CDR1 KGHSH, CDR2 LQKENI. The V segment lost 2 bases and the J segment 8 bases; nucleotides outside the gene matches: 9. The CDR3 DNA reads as TGTGCCAGCTCACCAAACGGACAGGGGCAGCGCGGCTACACCTTC. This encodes CASSPNGQGQRGYTF.

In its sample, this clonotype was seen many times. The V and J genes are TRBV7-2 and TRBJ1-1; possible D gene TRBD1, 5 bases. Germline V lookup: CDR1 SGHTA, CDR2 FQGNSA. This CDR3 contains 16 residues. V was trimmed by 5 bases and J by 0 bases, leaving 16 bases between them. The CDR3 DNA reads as TGTGCCAGCAGCATTAGAGGGGAGGGGATGAACACTGAAGCTTTCTTT. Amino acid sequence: CASSIRGEGMNTEAFF.

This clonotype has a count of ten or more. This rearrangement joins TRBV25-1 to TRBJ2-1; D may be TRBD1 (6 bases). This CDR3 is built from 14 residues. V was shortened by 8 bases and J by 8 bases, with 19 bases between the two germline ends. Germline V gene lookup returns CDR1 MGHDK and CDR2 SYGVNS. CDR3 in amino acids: CASGRTEVIHEQFF. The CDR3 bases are TGTGCCAGCGGGCGGACAGAGGTGATCCATGAGCAGTTCTTC.

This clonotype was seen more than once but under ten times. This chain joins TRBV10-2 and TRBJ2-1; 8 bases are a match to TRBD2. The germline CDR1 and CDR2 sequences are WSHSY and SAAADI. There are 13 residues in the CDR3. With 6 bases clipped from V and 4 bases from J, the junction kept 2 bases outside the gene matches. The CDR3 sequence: CASRSGSYNEQFF. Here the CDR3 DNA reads TGCGCCAGCAGAAGCGGGAGTTACAATGAGCAGTTCTTC.

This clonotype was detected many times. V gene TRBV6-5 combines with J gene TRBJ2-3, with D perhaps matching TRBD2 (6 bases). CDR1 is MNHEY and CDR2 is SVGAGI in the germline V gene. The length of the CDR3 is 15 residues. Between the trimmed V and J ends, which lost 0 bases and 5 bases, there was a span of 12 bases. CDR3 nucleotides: TGTGCCAGCAGTTACTCGGAGGGCACCAGAGATACGCAGTATTTT. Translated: CASSYSEGTRDTQYF.

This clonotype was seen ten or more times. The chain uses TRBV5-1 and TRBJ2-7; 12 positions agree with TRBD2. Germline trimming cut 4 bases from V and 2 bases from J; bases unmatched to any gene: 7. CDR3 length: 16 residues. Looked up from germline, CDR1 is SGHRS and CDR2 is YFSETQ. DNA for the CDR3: TGCGCCAGCAGCCCTCTAGGACTAGCGGGAACCTACGAGCAGTACTTC. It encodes CASSPLGLAGTYEQYF. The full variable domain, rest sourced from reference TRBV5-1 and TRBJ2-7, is KAGVTQTPRYLIKTRGQQVTLSCSPISGHRSVSWYQQTPGQGLQFLFEYFSETQRNKGNFPGRFSGRQFSNSRSEMNVSTLELGDSALYLCASSPLGLAGTYEQYFGPGTRLTVT.

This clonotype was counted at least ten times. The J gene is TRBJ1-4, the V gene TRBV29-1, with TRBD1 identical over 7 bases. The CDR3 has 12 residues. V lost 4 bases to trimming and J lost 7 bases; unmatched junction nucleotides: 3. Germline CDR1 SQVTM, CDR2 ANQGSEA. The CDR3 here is CSVGQGREKLFF. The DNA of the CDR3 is TGCAGCGTTGGACAGGGTCGTGAAAAACTGTTTTTT.

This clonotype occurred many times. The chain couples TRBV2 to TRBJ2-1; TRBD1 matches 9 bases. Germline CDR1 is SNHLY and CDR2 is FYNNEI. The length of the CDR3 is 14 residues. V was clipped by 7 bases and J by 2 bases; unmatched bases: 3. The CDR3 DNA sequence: TGTGCCAGCACTGGACAGGGGACCTACAATGAGCAGTTCTTC. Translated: CASTGQGTYNEQFF.

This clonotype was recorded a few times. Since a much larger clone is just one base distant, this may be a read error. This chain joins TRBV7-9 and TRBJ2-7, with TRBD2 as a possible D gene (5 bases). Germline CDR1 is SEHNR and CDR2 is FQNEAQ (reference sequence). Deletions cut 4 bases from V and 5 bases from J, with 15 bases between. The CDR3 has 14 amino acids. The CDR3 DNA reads TGTGCCAGCAGCTCAACCGGGGTGCAGGACGAGCAGTACTTC. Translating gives CASSSTGVQDEQYF.

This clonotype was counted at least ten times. CDR3 nucleotides: TGTGCCAGCAGCTTAGTCGTAGCGGACTCCTACAATGAGCAGTTCTTC. Protein sequence: CASSLVVADSYNEQFF. The chain couples TRBV7-9 to TRBJ2-1, with a possible D match to TRBD2 (6 bases). V shed 1 base and J shed 0 bases, with 10 bases lying between them. The length of the CDR3 is 16 residues. Germline V lookup: CDR1 SEHNR, CDR2 FQNEAQ (reference sequence).

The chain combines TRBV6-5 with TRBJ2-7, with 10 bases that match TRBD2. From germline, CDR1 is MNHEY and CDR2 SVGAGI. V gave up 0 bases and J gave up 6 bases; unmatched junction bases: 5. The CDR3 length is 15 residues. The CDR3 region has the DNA TGTGCCAGCAGTTACTCAGCGGGAGGGCCCGCCGAGCAGTACTTC. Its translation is CASSYSAGGPAEQYF.

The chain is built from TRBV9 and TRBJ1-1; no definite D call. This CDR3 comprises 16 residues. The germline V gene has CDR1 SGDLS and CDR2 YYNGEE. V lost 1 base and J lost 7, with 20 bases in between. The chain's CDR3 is CASSVLRARGDVEAFF. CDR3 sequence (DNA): TGTGCCAGCAGCGTACTTCGAGCGCGGGGAGATGTTGAAGCTTTCTTT.

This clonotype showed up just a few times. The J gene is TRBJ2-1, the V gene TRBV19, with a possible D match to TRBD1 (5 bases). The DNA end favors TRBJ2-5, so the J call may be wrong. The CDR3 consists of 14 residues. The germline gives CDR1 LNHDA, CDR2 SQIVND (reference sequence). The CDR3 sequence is CASSLHLRAETQYF. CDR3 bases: TGTGCCAGTAGTTTACACCTCAGGGCAGAGACCCAGTACTTC.

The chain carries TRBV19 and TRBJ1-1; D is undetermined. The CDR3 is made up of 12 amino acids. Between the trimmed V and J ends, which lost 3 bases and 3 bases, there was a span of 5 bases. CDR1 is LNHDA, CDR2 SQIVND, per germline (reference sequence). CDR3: CASSIADTEAFF. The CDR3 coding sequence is TGTGCCAGTAGTATCGCCGACACTGAAGCTTTCTTT.

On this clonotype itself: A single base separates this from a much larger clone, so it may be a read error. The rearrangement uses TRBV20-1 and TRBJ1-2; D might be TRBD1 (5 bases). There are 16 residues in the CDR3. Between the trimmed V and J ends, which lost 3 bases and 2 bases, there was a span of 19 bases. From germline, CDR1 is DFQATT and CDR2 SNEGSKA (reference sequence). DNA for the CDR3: TGCAGTGCTAGTAGCCATATGGGGGACGGGAACTATGGCTACACCTTC. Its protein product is CSASSHMGDGNYGYTF.

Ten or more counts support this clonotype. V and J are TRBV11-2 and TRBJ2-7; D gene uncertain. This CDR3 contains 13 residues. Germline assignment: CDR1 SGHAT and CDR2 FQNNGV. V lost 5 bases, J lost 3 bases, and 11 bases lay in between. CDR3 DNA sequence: TGTGCCAGCAGCCCACAAACACGCTACGAGCAGTACTTC. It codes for CASSPQTRYEQYF. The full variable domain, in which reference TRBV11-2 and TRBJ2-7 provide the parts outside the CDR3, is EAGVAQSPRYKIIEKRQSVAFWCNPISGHATLYWYQQILGQGPKLLIQFQNNGVVDDSQLPKDRFSAERLKGVDSTLKIQPAKLEDSAVYLCASSPQTRYEQYFGPGTRLTVT.

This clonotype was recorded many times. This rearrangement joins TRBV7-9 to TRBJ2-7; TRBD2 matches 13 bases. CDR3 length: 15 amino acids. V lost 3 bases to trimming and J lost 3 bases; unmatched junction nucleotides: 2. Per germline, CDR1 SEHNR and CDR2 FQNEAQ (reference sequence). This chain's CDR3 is CASSLWTSGSYEQYF. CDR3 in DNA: TGTGCCAGCAGCTTGTGGACTAGCGGGAGCTACGAGCAGTACTTC. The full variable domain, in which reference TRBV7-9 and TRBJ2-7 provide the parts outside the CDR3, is DTGVSQNPRHKITKRGQNVTFRCDPISEHNRLYWYRQTLGQGPEFLTYFQNEAQLEKSRLLSDRFSAERPKGSFSTLEIQRTEQGDSAMYLCASSLWTSGSYEQYFGPGTRLTVT.

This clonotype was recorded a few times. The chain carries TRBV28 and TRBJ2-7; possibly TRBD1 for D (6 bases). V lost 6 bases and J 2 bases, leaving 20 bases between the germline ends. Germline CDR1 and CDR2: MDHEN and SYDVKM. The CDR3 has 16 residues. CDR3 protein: CASRGAARADPYEQYF. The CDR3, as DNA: TGTGCCAGCAGGGGGGCCGCGCGAGCGGACCCCTACGAGCAGTACTTC.

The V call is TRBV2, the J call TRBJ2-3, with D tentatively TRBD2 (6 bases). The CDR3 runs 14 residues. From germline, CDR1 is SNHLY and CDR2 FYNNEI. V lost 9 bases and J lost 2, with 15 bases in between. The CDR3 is CARFSWDFTDTQYF. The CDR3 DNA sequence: TGTGCCAGGTTCAGCTGGGACTTCACAGATACGCAGTATTTT.

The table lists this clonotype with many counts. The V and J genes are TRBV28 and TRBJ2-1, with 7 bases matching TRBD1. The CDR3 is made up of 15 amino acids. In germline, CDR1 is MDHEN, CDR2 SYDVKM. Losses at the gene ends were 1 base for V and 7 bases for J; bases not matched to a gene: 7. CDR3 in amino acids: CASSLSRGIRNEQFF. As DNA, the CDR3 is TGTGCCAGCAGTTTATCCAGGGGGATAAGGAATGAGCAGTTCTTC.

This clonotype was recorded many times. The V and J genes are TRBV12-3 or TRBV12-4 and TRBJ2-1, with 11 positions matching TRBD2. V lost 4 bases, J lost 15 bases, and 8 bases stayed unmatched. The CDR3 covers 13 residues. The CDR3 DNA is TGTGCCAGCAGTTCCGTTATAGCGGGAGGGGGGTTCTTC. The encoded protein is CASSSVIAGGGFF.

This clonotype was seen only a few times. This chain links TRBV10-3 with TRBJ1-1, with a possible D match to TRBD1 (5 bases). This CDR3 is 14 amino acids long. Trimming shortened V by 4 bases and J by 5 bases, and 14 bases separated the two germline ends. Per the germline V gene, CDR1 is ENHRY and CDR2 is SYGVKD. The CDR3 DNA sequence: TGTGCCATCAGTGGACACTCCTGGGGGACTGAAGCTTTCTTT. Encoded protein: CAISGHSWGTEAFF.